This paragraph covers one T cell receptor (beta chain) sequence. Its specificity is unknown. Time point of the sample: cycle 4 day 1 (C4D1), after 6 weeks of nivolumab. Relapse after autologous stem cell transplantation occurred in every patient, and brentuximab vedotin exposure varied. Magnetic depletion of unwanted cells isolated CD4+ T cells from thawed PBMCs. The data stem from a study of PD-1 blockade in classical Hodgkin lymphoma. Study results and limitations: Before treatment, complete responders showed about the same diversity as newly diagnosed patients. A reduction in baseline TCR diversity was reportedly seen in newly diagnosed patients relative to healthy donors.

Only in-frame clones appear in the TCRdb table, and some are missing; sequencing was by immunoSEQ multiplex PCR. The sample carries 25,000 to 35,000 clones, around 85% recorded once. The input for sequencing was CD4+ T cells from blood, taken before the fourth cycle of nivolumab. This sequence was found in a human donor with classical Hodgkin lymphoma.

The DNA for the CDR3 is TGTGCCAGCTCACCGGGACAGGGAAACTACGAGCAGTACTTC. Protein: CASSPGQGNYEQYF. This sequence joins TRBV18 and TRBJ2-7; 9 nucleotides align to TRBD1. The V gene's germline CDR1 is KGHSH and CDR2 LQKENI. This CDR3 is 14 amino acids long. The J segment lost 3 bases and the V segment lost 3 bases, leaving 3 bases of the junction unmatched.